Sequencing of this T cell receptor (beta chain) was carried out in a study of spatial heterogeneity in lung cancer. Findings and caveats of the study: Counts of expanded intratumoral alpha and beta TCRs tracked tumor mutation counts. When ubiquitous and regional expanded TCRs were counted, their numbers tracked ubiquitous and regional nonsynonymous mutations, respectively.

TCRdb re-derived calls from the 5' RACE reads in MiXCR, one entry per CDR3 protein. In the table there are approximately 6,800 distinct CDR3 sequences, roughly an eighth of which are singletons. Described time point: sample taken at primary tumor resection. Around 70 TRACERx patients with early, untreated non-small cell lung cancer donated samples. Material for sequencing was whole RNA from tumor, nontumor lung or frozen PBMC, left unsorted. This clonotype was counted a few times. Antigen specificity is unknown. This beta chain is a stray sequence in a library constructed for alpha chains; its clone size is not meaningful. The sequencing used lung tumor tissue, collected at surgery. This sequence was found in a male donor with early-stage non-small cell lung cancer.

The CDR3 is CASSLTPGVADTQYF. The CDR3 coding sequence is TGTGCCAGCAGCTTAACCCCAGGGGTAGCAGATACGCAGTATTTT. The V and J genes are TRBV7-2 and TRBJ2-3; D possibly corresponds to TRBD1 (6 bases). V gave up 2 bases and J gave up 4 bases, with 13 bases separating them. From germline, CDR1 is SGHTA and CDR2 FQGNSA. The length of the CDR3 is 15 residues.